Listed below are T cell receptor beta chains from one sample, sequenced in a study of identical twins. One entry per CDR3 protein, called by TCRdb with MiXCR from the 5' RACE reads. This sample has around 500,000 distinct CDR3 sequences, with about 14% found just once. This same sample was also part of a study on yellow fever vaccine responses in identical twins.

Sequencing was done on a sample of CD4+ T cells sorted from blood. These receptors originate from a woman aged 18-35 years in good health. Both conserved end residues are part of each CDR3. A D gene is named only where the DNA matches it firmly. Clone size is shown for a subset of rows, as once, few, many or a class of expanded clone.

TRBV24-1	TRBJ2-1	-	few	CATREGGFGNEQFF	TGTGCCACCAGGGAGGGGGGATTTGGCAATGAGCAGTTCTTC
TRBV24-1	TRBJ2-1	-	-	CATSETTRGEQFF	TGTGCCACCAGTGAAACGACCCGGGGTGAGCAGTTCTTC
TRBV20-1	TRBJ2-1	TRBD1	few	CSAAGTGHNEQFF	TGCAGTGCCGCGGGGACAGGACACAATGAGCAGTTCTTC
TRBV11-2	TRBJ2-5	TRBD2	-	CASSLEVLAGVQETQYF	TGTGCCAGCAGCTTAGAAGTCCTAGCGGGGGTTCAAGAGACCCAGTACTTC
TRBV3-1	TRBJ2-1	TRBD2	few	CASSQMGLAVENEQFF	TGTGCCAGCAGCCAAATGGGACTAGCGGTAGAGAATGAGCAGTTCTTC
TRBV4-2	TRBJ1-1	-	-	CASSQVEGNTEAFF	TGTGCCAGCAGCCAAGTTGAAGGTAACACTGAAGCTTTCTTT
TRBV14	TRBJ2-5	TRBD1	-	CASSHRTGGVETQYF	TGTGCCAGCAGCCATCGGACAGGGGGCGTGGAGACCCAGTACTTC
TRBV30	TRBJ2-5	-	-	CAWSDSRQETQYF	TGTGCCTGGAGTGATTCTCGACAAGAGACCCAGTACTTC
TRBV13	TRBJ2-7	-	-	CASSPNRITYEQYF	TGTGCCAGCAGCCCTAACAGGATCACCTACGAGCAGTACTTC
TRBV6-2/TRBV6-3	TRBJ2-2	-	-	CASSRVPNTGELFF	TGTGCCAGCAGTCGAGTCCCAAACACCGGGGAGCTGTTTTTT
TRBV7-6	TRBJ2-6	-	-	CASSSLAGANVLTF	TGTGCCAGCAGCTCCTTGGCTGGGGCCAACGTCCTGACTTTC
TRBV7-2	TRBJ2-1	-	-	CASSLDQRSSYNEQFF	TGTGCCAGCAGCTTAGATCAGCGGAGCTCCTACAATGAGCAGTTCTTC
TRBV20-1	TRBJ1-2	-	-	CSAATGLANYGYTF	TGCAGTGCAGCGACAGGCCTAGCTAACTATGGCTACACCTTC
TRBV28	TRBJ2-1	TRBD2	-	CASSLWRLANEQFF	TGTGCCAGCAGTTTATGGAGACTAGCCAATGAGCAGTTCTTC
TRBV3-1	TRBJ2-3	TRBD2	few	CASSLGTSDSTDTQYF	TGTGCCAGCAGCCTCGGGACTAGCGACTCCACAGATACGCAGTATTTT
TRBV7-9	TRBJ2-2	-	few	CASSFNLLSTGELFF	TGTGCCAGCAGCTTCAACTTGCTGAGCACCGGGGAGCTGTTTTTT
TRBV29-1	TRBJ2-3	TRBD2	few	CSVETPTSGSVADTQYF	TGCAGCGTGGAAACCCCAACTAGCGGGAGTGTTGCAGATACGCAGTATTTT
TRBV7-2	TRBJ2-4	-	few	CASSARLGLAKNIQYF	TGTGCCAGCAGCGCCCGACTGGGACTAGCCAAAAACATTCAGTACTTC
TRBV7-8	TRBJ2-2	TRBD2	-	CATKLAGGTNTGELFF	TGTGCCACCAAACTAGCGGGGGGAACGAACACCGGGGAGCTGTTTTTT
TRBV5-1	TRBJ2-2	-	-	CASSLFLRQGNSGSCFF	-
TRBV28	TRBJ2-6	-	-	CASRLDTGYSGANVLTF	TGTGCCAGCAGACTAGATACAGGGTACTCTGGGGCCAACGTCCTGACTTTC
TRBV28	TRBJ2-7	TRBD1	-	CASRPRVGQGPNYNYEQYF	TGTGCCAGCAGACCCCGGGTGGGACAGGGACCAAATTACAACTACGAGCAGTACTTC
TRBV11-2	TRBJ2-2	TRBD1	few	CASSVRDSAFGELFF	TGTGCCAGCAGCGTACGGGACAGTGCATTCGGGGAGCTGTTTTTT
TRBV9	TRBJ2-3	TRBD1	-	CASSVESGQDTQYF	TGTGCCAGCAGCGTAGAGTCGGGACAGGATACGCAGTATTTT
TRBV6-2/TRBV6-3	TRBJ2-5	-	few	CASSLTRGIGETQYF	TGTGCCAGCAGCCTAACCCGGGGCATAGGGGAGACCCAGTACTTC
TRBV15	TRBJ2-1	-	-	CATSRTTANEQFF	TGTGCCACCAGCAGAACAACGGCAAATGAGCAGTTCTTC
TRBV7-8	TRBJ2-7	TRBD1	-	CASSPGQGSEYF	TGTGCCAGCAGCCCAGGACAGGGCTCCGAGTACTTC
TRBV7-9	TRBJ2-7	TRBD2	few	CASSPLGLAGAEYEQYF	TGTGCCAGCAGCCCACTGGGACTAGCGGGAGCAGAGTACGAGCAGTACTTC
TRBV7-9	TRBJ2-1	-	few	CASSPTGVGSYNEQFF	TGTGCCAGCAGCCCCACGGGTGTGGGATCCTACAATGAGCAGTTCTTC
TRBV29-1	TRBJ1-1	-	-	CSAADGLNTEAFF	TGCAGCGCCGCTGACGGTTTGAACACTGAAGCTTTCTTT
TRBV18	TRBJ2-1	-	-	CASSPPRALNEQFF	TGTGCCAGCTCACCACCCAGGGCCCTCAATGAGCAGTTCTTC
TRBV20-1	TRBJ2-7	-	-	CSARGQVNSYEQYF	TGCAGTGCTAGGGGGCAGGTAAACTCCTACGAGCAGTACTTC
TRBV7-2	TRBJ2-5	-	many	CASSASETQYF	TGTGCCAGCAGCGCCTCTGAGACCCAGTACTTC
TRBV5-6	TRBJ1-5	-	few	CASSKSQGLLNQPQHF	TGTGCCAGCAGCAAATCACAGGGCCTTCTCAATCAGCCCCAGCATTTT
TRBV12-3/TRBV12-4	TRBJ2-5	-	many	CASSSRDGGKSTQYF	TGTGCCAGCAGTTCCCGGGACGGGGGCAAGTCGACCCAGTACTTC
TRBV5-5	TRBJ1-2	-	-	CASSLMGAPSGYTF	TGTGCCAGCAGCTTGATGGGAGCCCCGAGTGGCTACACCTTC
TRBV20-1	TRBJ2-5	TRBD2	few	CSGGLAGGHQETQYF	TGCAGTGGGGGACTAGCGGGGGGGCACCAAGAGACCCAGTACTTC
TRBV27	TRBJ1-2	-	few	CASSPTGAIPYGYTF	TGTGCCAGCAGTCCCACAGGCGCGATCCCATATGGCTACACCTTC
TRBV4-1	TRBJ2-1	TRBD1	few	CASRPQGDYNEQFF	TGCGCCAGCAGACCACAGGGGGATTACAATGAGCAGTTCTTC
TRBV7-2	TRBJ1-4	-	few	CASSSPGREKLFF	TGTGCCAGCAGCTCCCCGGGGCGAGAAAAACTGTTTTTT
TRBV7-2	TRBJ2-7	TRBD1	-	CASSWTGGEQYF	TGTGCCAGCAGCTGGACAGGGGGAGAGCAGTACTTC